This T cell receptor beta chain was sequenced during a study of beta chain features in type 1 diabetes. Broader study findings: Comparison showed that naive, central memory and Treg TCRB repertoires appeared more similar among patients than among healthy donors. Patients with Type 1 diabetes showed moderately but significantly shorter TCRB CDR3s in all four CD4+ subsets.

Every bit of the isolated RNA underwent reverse transcription, so sequencing read expressed TCRB transcripts. Measured with immunoSEQ multiplex PCR; TCRdb has only the in-frame clones, and not every one. The table has 240,000 or so clones, roughly 21% seen once; the top ten hold around 0.03%. CD4+ cells of the naive, central memory, regulatory and stem cell-like memory types were sorted via CD45RO/CCR7/CD25/CD127/CD95/CD27. Sorted populations were all over 98% pure. Germline CDR1 and CDR2: SGDLS and YYNGEE. This CDR3 contains 15 residues. Trimming took off 0 bases at V and 1 base at J, with 8 bases between the two ends. Comments on this clone: Its antigen remains unidentified.

Material for sequencing was naive CD4+ T cells from blood. V gene TRBV9 combines with J gene TRBJ1-5, with no clear D. The receptor's source is a middle-aged woman with type 1 diabetes. The CDR3 loop reads CASSVDAGSNQPQHF. DNA for the CDR3: TGTGCCAGCAGCGTAGATGCCGGGAGCAATCAGCCCCAGCATTTT.